The clone carrying this T cell receptor beta chain has just a few counts. Its antigen is still unknown. This CDR3 spans 12 amino acids. V was pared by 10 bases and J by 0 bases, with 7 bases between. Germline CDR1 SNHLY, CDR2 FYNNEI. The data were obtained in a study of cytomegalovirus exposure and HLA in healthy donors. The PCR made use of 60 Vbeta and 13 Jbeta primers. Clones were sequenced by immunoSEQ multiplex PCR, and TCRdb holds only the in-frame ones, with some missing. The sample includes 65,000 to 85,000 clones, about 75% of them seen just once. Whole-study findings and limits: The authors listed 164 TCR beta chains as cytomegalovirus-associated.

The specimen was PBMCs. This receptor was taken from a man aged 60 to 69 in good health and CMV-seropositive. The chain combines TRBV2 with TRBJ1-3; D ambiguous. The CDR3 reads CAMTTSGNTIYF. CDR3 in DNA: TGTGCCATGACAACCTCTGGAAACACCATATATTTT.